This T cell receptor (beta chain) was captured in a study of T cell repertoires in cytomegalovirus infection. Study information: Selection of CMV epitopes for the study included recently identified HLA-C-restricted and well-studied HLA-B-restricted ones.

TCRdb reprocessed the reads via MiXCR and lists one record per CDR3 protein. This table holds 680,000 or so distinct CDR3 sequences, roughly 33% found once. The CDR3 consists of 13 residues. V lost 6 bases and J 4 bases, leaving 11 bases between the germline ends. Germline CDR1 MNHNS, CDR2 SASEGT. This clonotype was seen only a few times. Its specificity is not known. Study-wide results and caveats: CMV-specific TCR beta clonotypes restricted by HLA-C dominated the ex vivo response.

Source: cultured PBMCs, taken from culture after CMV antigen stimulation. The rearrangement uses TRBV6-1 and TRBJ2-3; D ambiguous. The receptor comes from a human donor in good health (CMV status not recorded). Some clones in this sample may be carry-over from other donors' samples. This chain's CDR3 is CASRYHGSDTQYF. CDR3 DNA sequence: TGTGCCAGCAGGTACCACGGGTCAGATACGCAGTATTTT.